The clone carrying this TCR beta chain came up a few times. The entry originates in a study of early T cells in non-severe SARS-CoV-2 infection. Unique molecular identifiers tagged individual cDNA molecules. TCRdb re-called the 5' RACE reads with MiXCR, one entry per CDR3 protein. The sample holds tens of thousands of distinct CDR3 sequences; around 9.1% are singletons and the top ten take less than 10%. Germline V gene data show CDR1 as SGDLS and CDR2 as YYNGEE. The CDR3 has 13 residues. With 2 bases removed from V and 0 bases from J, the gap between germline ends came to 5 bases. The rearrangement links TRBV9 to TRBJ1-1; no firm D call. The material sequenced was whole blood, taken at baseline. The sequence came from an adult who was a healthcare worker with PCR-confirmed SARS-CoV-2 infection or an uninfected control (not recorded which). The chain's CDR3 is CASSVQLNTEAFF. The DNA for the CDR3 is TGTGCCAGCAGCGTCCAGTTGAACACTGAAGCTTTCTTT.